The 26 T cell receptor beta chains given below trace back to one sample, sequenced in a study of blood T cell repertoires in COVID-19 (dated by TCRdb to 2020 to 2021). Libraries were constructed by the immunoSEQ multiplex PCR assay. TCRdb provides this immuneACCESS table in a form limited to in-frame rearrangements. Some clones are lacking; in checked studies, under half of them reflect an unresolved V gene, and why the rest are absent is not known. In this sample the table shows about 300,000 clones, 65% to 90% of which occur a single time. Clones ranked in the top ten supply less than 11% of the sample. Sequencing was performed on PBMCs or T cells enriched from blood (not recorded which). The receptors come from a woman aged 18-35 years who had recovered from COVID-19.

The chain links TRBV14 to TRBJ1-1; tentatively, D is TRBD1 (5 bases). The germline CDR1 and CDR2 sequences are SGHDN and FVKESK. V was pared by 4 bases and J by 7 bases, with 16 bases between. The CDR3 totals 14 residues. The chain's CDR3 is CASSRLGAGSEAFF. The CDR3 nucleotides are TGTGCCAGCAGCCGATTAGGGGCGGGAAGTGAAGCTTTCTTT.

The chain is built from TRBV19 and TRBJ1-4; D gene unclear. The CDR3 consists of 14 residues. CDR1 and CDR2 (germline): LNHDA, SQIVND (reference sequence). Between the trimmed V and J ends, which lost 6 bases and 1 base, there was a span of 9 bases. Written as DNA, the CDR3 is TGTGCCAGTAGCAGGCGTGTAACTAATGAAAAACTGTTTTTT. Translated, it gives CASSRRVTNEKLFF.

This clone was counted a few times. The chain links TRBV14 to TRBJ1-2, with 8 bases identical to TRBD1. Unmatched junction bases numbered 7, after V lost 5 bases and J lost 2 bases. The CDR3 has 15 residues. The V gene's germline CDR1 is SGHDN and CDR2 FVKESK. CDR3 protein: CASSERTGPNYGYTF. CDR3 DNA sequence: TGTGCCAGCAGCGAACGGACAGGGCCAAACTATGGCTACACCTTC.

The chain couples TRBV10-2 to TRBJ1-1; TRBD1 aligns across 8 bases. V lost 7 bases to trimming and J lost 4 bases; unmatched junction nucleotides: 8. The length of the CDR3 is 14 residues. From germline, CDR1 is WSHSY and CDR2 SAAADI. The CDR3 DNA reads TGCGCCAGCAAGAGGGGACAGGACGGCACTGAAGCTTTCTTT. Protein: CASKRGQDGTEAFF.

V gene TRBV27 combines with J gene TRBJ2-5, with D unresolved. This CDR3 is built from 13 residues. V shed 4 bases and J shed 4 bases, with 10 bases lying between them. Germline-derived CDR1 and CDR2 are MNHEY and SMNVEV (reference sequence). The CDR3 DNA follows: TGTGCCAGCAGTTCAGGTTCCTTAGAGACCCAGTACTTC. Its protein is CASSSGSLETQYF.

The CDR3 bases are TGTGCCAGCAGCTTAGATGCGTGGAACTATGGCTACACCTTC. Its translation is CASSLDAWNYGYTF. The chain combines TRBV7-8 with TRBJ1-2; D is unclear. The CDR3 loop spans 14 amino acids. Germline loops: CDR1 SGHVS, CDR2 FQNEAQ. Trimming removed 1 base at V and 2 bases at J, with 8 bases between.

The chain couples TRBV11-2 to TRBJ1-2; 8 bases map to TRBD1. The CDR3 is 14 residues long. CDR1 and CDR2 (germline): SGHAT, FQNNGV. V gave up 4 bases and J gave up 8 bases; unmatched junction bases: 9. The CDR3 loop reads CASSSLTGGGGYTF. The CDR3 DNA follows: TGTGCCAGCAGCTCATTAACAGGGGGAGGAGGCTACACCTTC. The full variable domain, with the rest looked up from reference TRBV11-2 and TRBJ1-2, is EAGVAQSPRYKIIEKRQSVAFWCNPISGHATLYWYQQILGQGPKLLIQFQNNGVVDDSQLPKDRFSAERLKGVDSTLKIQPAKLEDSAVYLCASSSLTGGGGYTFGSGTRLTVV.

The V and J genes are TRBV7-9 and TRBJ2-1, with TRBD1 as a possible D gene (5 bases). Germline CDR1 reads SEHNR; CDR2 reads FQNEAQ (reference sequence). This CDR3 spans 17 amino acids. V was pared by 5 bases and J by 12 bases, with 29 bases between. This CDR3 is CASSKYLPRQGPEGQFF. CDR3 nucleotides: TGTGCCAGCAGCAAATATCTCCCACGCCAGGGCCCTGAAGGGCAGTTCTTC.

V usage is TRBV18 and J usage is TRBJ1-1; D perhaps matches TRBD1 (6 bases). Germline V gene lookup returns CDR1 KGHSH and CDR2 LQKENI. V lost 4 bases and J 1 base, leaving 7 bases between the germline ends. CDR3 size: 13 residues. CDR3 region: CASSQGENTEAFF. The CDR3 DNA follows: TGTGCCAGCTCACAGGGGGAGAACACTGAAGCTTTCTTT.

V and J are TRBV3-1 (or the pseudogene TRBV3-2) and TRBJ1-2, with no clear D. V lost 5 bases and J lost 8, with 21 bases in between. Per germline, CDR1 LGHDT and CDR2 YNNKEL (reference sequence). This CDR3 spans 15 amino acids. CDR3 in DNA: TGTGCCAGCAGCGATCGGTTATGGACTGCCGAGGGCTACACCTTC. Amino acids: CASSDRLWTAEGYTF.

The chain recombines TRBV30 with TRBJ2-7, with 8 nucleotides matching TRBD2. Germline V gene data show CDR1 as GTSNPN and CDR2 as SVGIG (reference sequence). The CDR3 loop spans 14 amino acids. After removal of 5 bases from V and 2 bases from J, the junction contained 8 bases not matched to a gene. The CDR3 bases are TGTGCCTGGGATGTCGGGGGGGACCCCTACGAGCAGTACTTC. Protein sequence: CAWDVGGDPYEQYF.

The J gene is TRBJ1-4, the V gene TRBV19, with D unresolved. CDR3 length: 16 residues. Per germline, CDR1 LNHDA and CDR2 SQIVND (reference sequence). Deletions cut 8 bases from V and 5 bases from J, with 21 bases between. CDR3 in amino acids: CASCSSSGIGNEKLFF. CDR3 sequence (DNA): TGTGCCAGTTGCTCCTCTTCGGGGATAGGGAATGAAAAACTGTTTTTT.

The chain carries TRBV6-2 or TRBV6-3 and TRBJ2-1; 9 nucleotides line up with TRBD2. The V segment lost 2 bases and the J segment 4 bases; nucleotides outside the gene matches: 3. Looked up from germline, CDR1 is MNHEY and CDR2 is SVGEGT. The CDR3 consists of 15 residues. The CDR3 here is CASSYRRGGYNEQFF. Written as DNA, the CDR3 is TGTGCCAGCAGTTACCGGCGGGGGGGTTACAATGAGCAGTTCTTC.

This chain links TRBV6-6 with TRBJ2-1; D tentatively fits TRBD1 or TRBD2 (5 bases each). Germline loops: CDR1 MNHNY, CDR2 SVGAGI (reference sequence). The CDR3 is 13 amino acids. V was trimmed by 5 bases and J by 3 bases, leaving 8 bases between them. In DNA form, the CDR3 reads TGTGCCAGCAGTCAGGGAGACTACAATGAGCAGTTCTTC. Its translation: CASSQGDYNEQFF.

A note on this clone: This specimen includes other DNA sequences encoding the same CDR3. V and J are TRBV5-5 and TRBJ1-5; D gene ambiguous. In germline, CDR1 is SGHKS, CDR2 YYEKEE (reference sequence). Trimming removed 1 base from V and 4 bases from J, with 6 bases in between. This CDR3 has 13 amino acids. The CDR3 nucleotides are TGTGCCAGCAGCTTGACAGTTAATCAGCCCCAGCATTTT. This codes for CASSLTVNQPQHF.

The chain uses TRBV10-3 and TRBJ2-7; 13 bases are shared with TRBD2. There are 15 residues in the CDR3. Germline CDR1 reads ENHRY; CDR2 reads SYGVKD. V lost 5 bases to trimming and J lost 5 bases; unmatched junction nucleotides: 6. The CDR3 sequence: CAISSRLAGGHEQYF. The CDR3 DNA follows: TGTGCCATCAGTTCGCGACTAGCGGGAGGCCACGAGCAGTACTTC.

The J gene is TRBJ1-1, the V gene TRBV7-6; possibly TRBD1 for D (5 bases). The CDR3 runs 16 residues. The ends were cut back, 5 bases at V and 1 base at J, with 17 bases in the middle. Germline V lookup: CDR1 SGHVS, CDR2 FNYEAQ. CDR3 bases: TGTGCCAGCAGCCGAAAGGAGATGCAGGGGAACACTGAAGCTTTCTTT. Translation gives CASSRKEMQGNTEAFF.

This rearrangement joins TRBV19 to TRBJ1-3; 9 nucleotides line up with TRBD1. This CDR3 has 16 residues. Germline loops: CDR1 LNHDA, CDR2 SQIVND (reference sequence). The J segment lost 3 bases and the V segment lost 3 bases, leaving 6 bases of the junction unmatched. The CDR3 DNA reads TGTGCCAGTAGTATTGGGACAGGGCTCGATGGAAACACCATATATTTT. It is translated as CASSIGTGLDGNTIYF. The whole variable domain, remainder taken from reference TRBV19 and TRBJ1-3, is DGGITQSPKYLFRKEGQNVTLSCEQNLNHDAMYWYRQDPGQGLRLIYYSQIVNDFQKGDIAEGYSVSREKKESFPLTVTSAQKNPTAFYLCASSIGTGLDGNTIYFGEGSWLTVV.

The genes are TRBV19 and TRBJ2-3, with D tentatively TRBD2 (6 bases). This CDR3 is built from 14 residues. Germline lookup yields CDR1 LNHDA and CDR2 SQIVND (reference sequence). The V end lost 4 bases, the J end lost 0 bases, and 8 bases lay between the germline ends. This CDR3 reads CASSSGVSTDTQYF. CDR3 DNA sequence: TGTGCCAGTAGTAGCGGGGTTAGCACAGATACGCAGTATTTT.

The chain recombines TRBV3-1 (or the pseudogene TRBV3-2) with TRBJ2-7; D gene ambiguous. This CDR3 spans 12 amino acids. The germline gives CDR1 LGHDT, CDR2 YNNKEL (reference sequence). Trimming took off 3 bases at V and 0 bases at J, with 3 bases between the two ends. CDR3 DNA sequence: TGTGCCAGCAGCCATCTCTCCTACGAGCAGTACTTC. It is translated as CASSHLSYEQYF.

The rearrangement joins TRBV18 to TRBJ2-1; D gene uncertain. Trimming took 0 bases from V and 0 from J, leaving 6 bases between them. The CDR3 runs 15 residues. The germline V gene encodes CDR1 KGHSH and CDR2 LQKENI. CDR3: CASSPPASSYNEQFF. CDR3 nucleotide sequence: TGTGCCAGCTCACCACCAGCTAGCTCCTACAATGAGCAGTTCTTC.

The V and J genes are TRBV30 and TRBJ2-7; no clear D gene. CDR1 and CDR2 from the germline V gene are GTSNPN and SVGIG (reference sequence). CDR3 length: 14 amino acids. Trimming cost V 1 base and J 0 bases, with 10 bases left between them. This chain's CDR3 is CAWSEAPASYEQYF. The CDR3 bases are TGTGCCTGGAGTGAAGCTCCTGCCTCCTACGAGCAGTACTTC.

The V and J genes are TRBV19 and TRBJ1-1, with 9 nucleotides matching TRBD1. Losses at the gene ends were 6 bases for V and 1 base for J; bases not matched to a gene: 0. The CDR3 runs 13 residues. The germline V gene has CDR1 LNHDA and CDR2 SQIVND (reference sequence). The CDR3 is CASRTGGNTEAFF. The CDR3 DNA is TGTGCCAGTAGGACAGGGGGGAACACTGAAGCTTTCTTT.

The chain has TRBV6-5 and TRBJ1-1; the match to TRBD1 covers 7 bases. V was pared by 10 bases and J by 1 base, with 9 bases of the junction left unmatched. This CDR3 is 14 amino acids long. Germline assignment: CDR1 MNHEY and CDR2 SVGAGI. The CDR3 sequence: CATFQTGRNTEAFF. CDR3 coding DNA: TGTGCCACCTTTCAGACAGGGAGGAACACTGAAGCTTTCTTT.

The chain is built from TRBV3-1 (or the pseudogene TRBV3-2) and TRBJ2-5; a possible D gene is TRBD1 (6 bases). Germline CDR1 LGHDT, CDR2 YNNKEL (reference sequence). The length of the CDR3 is 15 residues. Trimming cost V 5 bases and J 0 bases, with 13 bases left between them. Written as DNA, the CDR3 is TGTGCCAGCAGCACCCGGACAGAGTACCAAGAGACCCAGTACTTC. Amino acids: CASSTRTEYQETQYF.

The V call is TRBV19, the J call TRBJ2-1; 7 bases are a match to TRBD1. Germline V gives CDR1 LNHDA, CDR2 SQIVND (reference sequence). The ends lost 2 bases at V and 4 bases at J; junction bases unmatched: 11. This CDR3 contains 17 residues. The DNA for the CDR3 is TGTGCCAGTAGTATATATAAAGGGACAGCTTTTTACAATGAGCAGTTCTTC. Its translation: CASSIYKGTAFYNEQFF. The full variable domain, in which reference TRBV19 and TRBJ2-1 provide the parts outside the CDR3, is DGGITQSPKYLFRKEGQNVTLSCEQNLNHDAMYWYRQDPGQGLRLIYYSQIVNDFQKGDIAEGYSVSREKKESFPLTVTSAQKNPTAFYLCASSIYKGTAFYNEQFFGPGTRLTVL.